These 7 T cell receptor beta chains originate from one sample sequenced in a study of blood T cells in healthy people across ages. For the second PCR, which ran for roughly 7 to 11 cycles, a sample-barcoded 5' primer and a J-beta primer mix were used. TCRdb reprocessed the 5' RACE reads with MiXCR, giving one entry per CDR3 protein. In the table there are about 720,000 distinct CDR3 sequences, about 20% of which are singletons. Sequenced material: blood. The receptors here all came from a man aged 70 or older in good health.

This clonotype was detected only a few times. This sequence joins TRBV2 and TRBJ2-1; 9 bases are shared with TRBD2. Germline loops: CDR1 SNHLY, CDR2 FYNNEI. This CDR3 is built from 17 residues. V was clipped by 4 bases and J by 0 bases; unmatched bases: 7. For the CDR3, the DNA is TGTGCCAGCAGTGTAAGTAGCGGGAGCTTCTCCTACAATGAGCAGTTCTTC. Its translation is CASSVSSGSFSYNEQFF.

The chain joins TRBV18 to TRBJ2-3; unclear D gene. The CDR3 length is 15 residues. The V gene's germline CDR1 is KGHSH and CDR2 LQKENI. Trimming stripped 1 base from V and 0 bases from J, with 8 bases between. The CDR3 DNA sequence: TGTGCCAGCTCACCACGCATGGACAGCACAGATACGCAGTATTTT. Translated: CASSPRMDSTDTQYF.

This clonotype has more than one count but fewer than ten. The J gene is TRBJ1-2, the V gene TRBV20-1; TRBD1 is a possible D gene (5 bases). The germline V gene has CDR1 DFQATT and CDR2 SNEGSKA (reference sequence). The CDR3 spans 16 residues. Trimming took off 3 bases at V and 1 base at J, with 18 bases between the two ends. The CDR3 is CSASPQGSTLNYGYTF. The DNA for the CDR3 is TGCAGTGCTAGCCCGCAGGGAAGTACCCTTAACTATGGCTACACCTTC.

This clonotype was seen more than once but under ten times. This chain uses TRBV20-1 with TRBJ2-4; D is perhaps TRBD1 (6 bases). Germline lookup yields CDR1 DFQATT and CDR2 SNEGSKA (reference sequence). V dropped 1 base and J dropped 6 bases, with 13 bases sitting between them. The CDR3 is made up of 14 amino acids. The CDR3 bases are TGCAGTGCTAGAGTAGCAGACAGGCCAAACATTCAGTACTTC. It encodes CSARVADRPNIQYF.

This chain joins TRBV10-3 and TRBJ1-3; the D gene is possibly TRBD1 (6 bases). The CDR3 has 13 residues. Germline CDR1 and CDR2: ENHRY and SYGVKD. Trimming took 7 bases from V and 1 from J, leaving 8 bases between them. CDR3 sequence: CAIKGGSGNTIYF. DNA for the CDR3: TGTGCCATCAAAGGGGGGTCTGGAAACACCATATATTTT.

The V and J genes are TRBV25-1 and TRBJ2-1, with D uncertain. The V end lost 3 bases, the J end lost 9 bases, and 18 bases lay between the germline ends. The CDR3 runs 15 residues. Germline V lookup: CDR1 MGHDK, CDR2 SYGVNS. CDR3 in DNA: TGTGCCAGCAGTGACATGGCACCGAATCCCCCTGAGCAGTTCTTC. Its translation is CASSDMAPNPPEQFF.

CDR3 in amino acids: CRAGMNTEAFF. The CDR3 DNA sequence: TGCAGGGCTGGGATGAACACTGAAGCTTTCTTT. The chain has TRBV29-1 and TRBJ1-1, with D hard to call. The CDR3 is made up of 11 amino acids. The germline gives CDR1 SQVTM, CDR2 ANQGSEA.